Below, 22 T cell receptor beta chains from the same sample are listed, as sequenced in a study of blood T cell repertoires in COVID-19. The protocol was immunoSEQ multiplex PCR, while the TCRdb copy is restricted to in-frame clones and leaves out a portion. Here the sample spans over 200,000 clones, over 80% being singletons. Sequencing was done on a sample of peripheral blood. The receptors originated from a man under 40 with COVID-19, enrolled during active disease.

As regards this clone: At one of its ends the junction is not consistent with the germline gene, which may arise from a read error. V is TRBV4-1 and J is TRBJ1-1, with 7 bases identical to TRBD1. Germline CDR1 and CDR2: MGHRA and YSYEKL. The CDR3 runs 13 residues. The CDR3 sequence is CASSPGGNPEAFF. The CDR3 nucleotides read TGCGCCAGCAGCCCAGGGGGGAACCCTGAAGCTTTCTTT.

CDR3 protein: CASSRDRFATNEKLFF. CDR3 nucleotides: TGTGCCAGCAGCCGGGACAGGTTTGCAACTAATGAAAAACTGTTTTTT. The chain carries TRBV7-9 and TRBJ1-4, with 8 bases fitting TRBD1. With 5 bases clipped from V and 0 bases from J, the junction kept 5 bases outside the gene matches. The CDR3 runs to 16 residues. Germline V gene data show CDR1 as SEHNR and CDR2 as FQNEAQ (reference sequence).

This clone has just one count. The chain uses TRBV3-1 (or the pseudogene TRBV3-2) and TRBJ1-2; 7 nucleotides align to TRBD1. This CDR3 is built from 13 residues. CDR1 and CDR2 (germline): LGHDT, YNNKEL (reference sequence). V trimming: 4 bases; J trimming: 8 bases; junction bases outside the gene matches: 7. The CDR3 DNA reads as TGTGCCAGCAGCCGTCAGGGGGTCGGGGGCTACACCTTC. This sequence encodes CASSRQGVGGYTF.

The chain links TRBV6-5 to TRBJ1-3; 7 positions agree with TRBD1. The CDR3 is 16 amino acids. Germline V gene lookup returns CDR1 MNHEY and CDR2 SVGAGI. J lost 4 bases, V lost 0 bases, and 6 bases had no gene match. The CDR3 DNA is TGTGCCAGCAGTTACTCGACCGGGACAGCCGGAAACACCATATATTTT. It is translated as CASSYSTGTAGNTIYF.

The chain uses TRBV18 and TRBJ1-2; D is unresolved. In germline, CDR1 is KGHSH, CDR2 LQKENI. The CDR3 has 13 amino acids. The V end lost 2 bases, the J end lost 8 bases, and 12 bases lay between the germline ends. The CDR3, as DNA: TGTGCCAGCTCACCAAGAGGAAACGAGGGCTACACCTTC. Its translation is CASSPRGNEGYTF.

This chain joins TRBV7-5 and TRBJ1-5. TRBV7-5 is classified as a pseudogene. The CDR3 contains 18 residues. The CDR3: CARSLFRRRAYSNQPQHF. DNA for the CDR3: TGTGCCAGAAGCTTATTTAGGAGGCGGGCTTATAGCAATCAGCCCCAGCATTTT.

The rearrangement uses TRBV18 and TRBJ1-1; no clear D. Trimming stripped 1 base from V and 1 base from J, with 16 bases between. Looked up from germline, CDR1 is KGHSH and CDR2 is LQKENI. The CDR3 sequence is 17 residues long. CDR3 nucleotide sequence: TGTGCCAGCTCACCACGGTGGCAACTAGAGGCGAACACTGAAGCTTTCTTT. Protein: CASSPRWQLEANTEAFF.

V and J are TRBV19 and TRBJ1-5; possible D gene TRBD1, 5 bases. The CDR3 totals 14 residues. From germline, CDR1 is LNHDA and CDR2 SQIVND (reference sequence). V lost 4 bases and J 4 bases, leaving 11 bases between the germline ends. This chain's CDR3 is CASSSAGYNQPQHF. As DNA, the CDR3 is TGTGCCAGTAGTAGCGCAGGGTATAATCAGCCCCAGCATTTT.

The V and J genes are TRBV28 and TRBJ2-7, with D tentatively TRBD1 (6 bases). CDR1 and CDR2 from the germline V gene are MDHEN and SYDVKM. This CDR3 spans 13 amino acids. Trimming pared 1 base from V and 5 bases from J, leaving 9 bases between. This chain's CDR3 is CASSLFRGDEQYF. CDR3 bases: TGTGCCAGCAGTTTATTCAGGGGAGACGAGCAGTACTTC.

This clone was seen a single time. The CDR3: CASSPRTVASYEQYF. For the CDR3, the DNA is TGTGCCAGCAGCCCGAGGACAGTGGCCTCCTACGAGCAGTACTTC. J is TRBJ2-7 and V is TRBV27; TRBD1 is a possible D gene (6 bases). CDR1 MNHEY and CDR2 SMNVEV come from the germline V gene (reference sequence). This CDR3 is 15 amino acids long. V lost 6 bases and J lost 0, with 15 bases in between.

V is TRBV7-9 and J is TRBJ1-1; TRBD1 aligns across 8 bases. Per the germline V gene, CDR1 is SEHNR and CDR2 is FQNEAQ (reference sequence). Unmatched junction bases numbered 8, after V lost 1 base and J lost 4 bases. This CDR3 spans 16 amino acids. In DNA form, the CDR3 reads TGTGCCAGCAGCTTAGTGGCAGGGGGCGAAGGCACTGAAGCTTTCTTT. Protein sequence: CASSLVAGGEGTEAFF. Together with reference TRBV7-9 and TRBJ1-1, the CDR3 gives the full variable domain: DTGVSQNPRHKITKRGQNVTFRCDPISEHNRLYWYRQTLGQGPEFLTYFQNEAQLEKSRLLSDRFSAERPKGSFSTLEIQRTEQGDSAMYLCASSLVAGGEGTEAFFGQGTRLTVV.

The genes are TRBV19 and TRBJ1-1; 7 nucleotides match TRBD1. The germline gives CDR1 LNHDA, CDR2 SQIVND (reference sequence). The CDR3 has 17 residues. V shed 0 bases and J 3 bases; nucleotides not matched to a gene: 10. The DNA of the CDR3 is TGTGCCAGTAGTATAGACCCGAAAAACAGGGGCCACACTGAAGCTTTCTTT. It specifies CASSIDPKNRGHTEAFF.

CDR3 residues: CASSLFRGNTEAFF. DNA for the CDR3: TGTGCCAGCAGTTTATTCCGCGGGAACACTGAAGCTTTCTTT. The V gene is TRBV27, the J gene TRBJ1-1; D ambiguous. The CDR3 consists of 14 residues. The germline CDR1 and CDR2 sequences are MNHEY and SMNVEV (reference sequence). V was clipped by 1 base and J by 1 base, with 7 bases between them.

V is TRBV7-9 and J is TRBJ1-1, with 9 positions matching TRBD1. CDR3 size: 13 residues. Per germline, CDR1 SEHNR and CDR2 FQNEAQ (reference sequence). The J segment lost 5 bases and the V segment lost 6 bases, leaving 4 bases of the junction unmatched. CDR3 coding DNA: TGTGCCAGCAGACAGGGGGCGAGGACTGAAGCTTTCTTT. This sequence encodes CASRQGARTEAFF.

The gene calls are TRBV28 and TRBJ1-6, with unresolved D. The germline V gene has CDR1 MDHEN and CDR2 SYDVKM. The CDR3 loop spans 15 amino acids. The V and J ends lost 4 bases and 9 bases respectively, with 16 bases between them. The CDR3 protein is CASSSGSRERSPLHF. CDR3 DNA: TGTGCCAGCAGTTCTGGTAGTCGGGAGCGTTCACCCCTCCACTTT. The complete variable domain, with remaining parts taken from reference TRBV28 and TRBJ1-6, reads DVKVTQSSRYLVKRTGEKVFLECVQDMDHENMFWYRQDPGLGLRLIYFSYDVKMKEKGDIPEGYSVSREKKERFSLILESASTNQTSMYLCASSSGSRERSPLHFGNGTRLTVT.

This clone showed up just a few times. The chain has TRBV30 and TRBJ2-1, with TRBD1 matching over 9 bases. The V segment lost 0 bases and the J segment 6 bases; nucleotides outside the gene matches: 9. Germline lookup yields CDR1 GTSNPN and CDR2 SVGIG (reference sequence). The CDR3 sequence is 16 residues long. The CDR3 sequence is CAWSVIRDRVINEQFF. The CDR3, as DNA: TGTGCCTGGAGTGTAATCCGGGACAGGGTTATCAATGAGCAGTTCTTC.

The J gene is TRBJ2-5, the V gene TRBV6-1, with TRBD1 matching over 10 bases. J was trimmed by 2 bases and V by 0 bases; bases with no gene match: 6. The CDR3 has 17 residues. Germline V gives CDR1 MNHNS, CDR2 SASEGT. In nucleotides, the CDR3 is TGTGCCAGCAGTGAAGCTTTCGACAGGGGGCCTCAAGAGACCCAGTACTTC. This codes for CASSEAFDRGPQETQYF.

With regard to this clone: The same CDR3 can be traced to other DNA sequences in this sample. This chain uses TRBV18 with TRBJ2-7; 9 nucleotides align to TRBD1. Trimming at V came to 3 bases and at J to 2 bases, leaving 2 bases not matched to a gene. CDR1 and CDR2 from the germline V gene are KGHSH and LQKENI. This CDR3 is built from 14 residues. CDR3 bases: TGTGCCAGCTCACCGGGACAGGGCGCCTACGAGCAGTACTTC. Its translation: CASSPGQGAYEQYF.

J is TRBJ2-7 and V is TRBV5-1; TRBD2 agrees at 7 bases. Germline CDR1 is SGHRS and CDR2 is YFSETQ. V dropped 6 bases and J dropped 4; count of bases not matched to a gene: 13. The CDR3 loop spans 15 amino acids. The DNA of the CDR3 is TGCGCCAGCACCCGGGCTAGCGGTGTGGGGTACGAGCAGTACTTC. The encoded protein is CASTRASGVGYEQYF.

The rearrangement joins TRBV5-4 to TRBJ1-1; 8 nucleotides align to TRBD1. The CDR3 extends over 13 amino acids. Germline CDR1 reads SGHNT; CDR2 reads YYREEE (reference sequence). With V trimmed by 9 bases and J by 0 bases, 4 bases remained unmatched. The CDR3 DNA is TGTGCCACAACGGACAGGGTGAACACTGAAGCTTTCTTT. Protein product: CATTDRVNTEAFF.

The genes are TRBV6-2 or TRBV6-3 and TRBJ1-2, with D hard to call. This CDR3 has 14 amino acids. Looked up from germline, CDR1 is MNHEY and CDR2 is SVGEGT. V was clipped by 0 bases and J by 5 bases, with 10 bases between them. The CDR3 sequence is CASSYSGLWYGYTF. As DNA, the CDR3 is TGTGCCAGCAGTTACTCTGGGCTTTGGTATGGCTACACCTTC.

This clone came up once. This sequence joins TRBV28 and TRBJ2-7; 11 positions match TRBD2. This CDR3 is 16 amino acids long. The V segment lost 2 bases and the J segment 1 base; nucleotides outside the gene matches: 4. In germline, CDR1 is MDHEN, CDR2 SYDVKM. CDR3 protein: CASSLHGTSGSYEQYF. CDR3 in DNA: TGTGCCAGCAGTTTACACGGGACTAGCGGTTCCTACGAGCAGTACTTC.